Listed below are T cell receptor beta chains from one sample, sequenced in a study of human T cells and chemical hapten exposure. In TCRdb, the 5' RACE reads were re-called with MiXCR into one record per CDR3 protein. The table lists 95,000 to 120,000 distinct CDR3 sequences, around 20% of them singletons. These TCRs come from a human donor in good health. Each CDR3 is given with its conserved first and last residue. D genes are given only for firm matches. Only some rows state a clone size, as once, few, many or a class for expanded clones.

J gene,V gene,clone size,D gene,CDR3 protein,CDR3 DNA
TRBJ1-2,TRBV28,few,TRBD1,CASSSPGTGYGYTF,TGTGCCAGCAGTTCGCCCGGGACAGGCTATGGCTACACCTTC
TRBJ2-5,TRBV11-2,-,TRBD2,CASTRTSGTETQYF,TGTGCCAGCACCAGGACTAGCGGGACTGAGACCCAGTACTTC
TRBJ1-4,TRBV3-1,few,-,CASSQDGEKGEKLFF,TGTGCCAGCAGCCAAGACGGGGAGAAAGGAGAAAAACTGTTTTTT
TRBJ2-1,TRBV7-2,-,TRBD2,CASSVSSGRGYEQFF,TGTGCCAGCAGTGTTTCTAGCGGGAGAGGGTATGAGCAGTTCTTC
TRBJ1-3,TRBV28,few,TRBD1,CASTAAGLATGAGNTIYF,TGTGCCAGCACTGCGGCCGGTTTGGCGACAGGGGCCGGAAACACCATATATTTT
TRBJ2-6,TRBV7-9,few,TRBD1,CASSADRGRRSGANVLTF,TGTGCCAGCAGCGCGGACAGGGGGCGTCGCTCTGGGGCCAACGTCCTGACTTTC
TRBJ2-2,TRBV5-1,few,-,CASSLGTDPANTGELFF,TGCGCCAGCAGCTTGGGGACAGACCCCGCGAACACCGGGGAGCTGTTTTTT
TRBJ2-7,TRBV21-1,-,-,CASSKMQAYEQYF,TGTGCCAGCAGCAAGATGCAAGCCTACGAGCAGTACTTC
TRBJ2-5,TRBV24-1,-,TRBD2,CATSDRSSGRYQETQYF,TGTGCCACCAGTGACCGTTCTAGCGGGAGGTACCAAGAGACCCAGTACTTC
TRBJ1-6,TRBV11-2,few,-,CASSLDDIRDTDNSPLHF,TGTGCCAGCAGCTTAGACGACATAAGGGACACCGATAATTCACCCCTCCACTTT
TRBJ2-2,TRBV6-5,-,-,CASSYVGGANTGELFF,TGTGCCAGCAGTTACGTGGGGGGCGCGAACACCGGGGAGCTGTTTTTT
TRBJ1-5,TRBV7-2,many,-,CASSGQRNQPQHF,TGTGCCAGCTCCGGACAGCGCAATCAGCCCCAGCATTTT
TRBJ1-6,TRBV30,few,-,CAWRLGPVGSPLHF,TGTGCCTGGAGACTCGGGCCCGTAGGATCACCCCTCCACTTT
TRBJ1-2,TRBV25-1,few,-,CASSEGLRVGGYTF,TGTGCCAGCAGTGAGGGTCTCAGGGTCGGCGGCTACACCTTC
TRBJ2-1,TRBV5-1,few,TRBD2,CASSQLGLAETLSYNEQFF,TGCGCCAGCAGCCAACTGGGACTAGCGGAAACACTTTCCTACAATGAGCAGTTCTTC
TRBJ1-3,TRBV7-2,-,-,CASSPQRKPSGNTIYF,TGTGCCAGCAGCCCCCAGCGGAAACCCTCTGGAAACACCATATATTTT
TRBJ1-1,TRBV30,-,-,CAWSVLLGRAFF,TGTGCCTGGAGTGTACTTCTCGGTCGGGCTTTCTTT
TRBJ1-1,TRBV28,few,-,CASSFYSLKRKQGPNTEAFF,TGTGCCAGCAGTTTTTATTCCCTCAAGAGAAAACAGGGCCCGAACACTGAAGCTTTCTTT
TRBJ1-1,TRBV6-5,-,-,CASSYLPRVNTEAFF,TGTGCCAGCAGTTACCTTCCGCGGGTTAACACTGAAGCTTTCTTT
TRBJ1-1,TRBV6-5,-,-,CASSRSSNTEAFF,TGTGCCAGCAGCCGGAGTTCGAACACTGAAGCTTTCTTT
TRBJ1-2,TRBV12-3/TRBV12-4,-,-,CASSLWGGDGYTF,TGTGCCAGCAGTTTATGGGGGGGGGATGGCTACACCTTC